Sequencing of this T cell receptor (beta chain) was carried out in a study of CD8 T cells in Susac syndrome. Study-wide background: Treatment at blood withdrawal was none, corticosteroids, or intravenous immunoglobulin alone in Susac syndrome patients. Overall study findings and caveats: The CD4+ T cell repertoires from Susac syndrome exhibited no clonal expansion.

CDR3 length equals 13 residues. The germline V and J ends were trimmed by 5 bases and 4 bases, with 12 bases remaining between them. With random hexamers, reverse transcription was performed on about 0.5 to 1 ug of RNA. Each CDR3 protein is one row after TCRdb ran MiXCR on the immunoSEQ multiplex PCR reads. The sample carries approximately 180,000 distinct CDR3 sequences, just under 95% recorded once. This clonotype is a singleton in its sample. No antigen is known for it. Sequenced: CD4+ T cells from PBMCs. The chain couples TRBV12-3 or TRBV12-4 to TRBJ2-7; D is ambiguous. The clonotype originates from a human donor with Susac syndrome. The CDR3 DNA reads TGTGCCAGCAGTCACTTTTCCCTTTACGAGCAGTACTTC. Protein sequence: CASSHFSLYEQYF.